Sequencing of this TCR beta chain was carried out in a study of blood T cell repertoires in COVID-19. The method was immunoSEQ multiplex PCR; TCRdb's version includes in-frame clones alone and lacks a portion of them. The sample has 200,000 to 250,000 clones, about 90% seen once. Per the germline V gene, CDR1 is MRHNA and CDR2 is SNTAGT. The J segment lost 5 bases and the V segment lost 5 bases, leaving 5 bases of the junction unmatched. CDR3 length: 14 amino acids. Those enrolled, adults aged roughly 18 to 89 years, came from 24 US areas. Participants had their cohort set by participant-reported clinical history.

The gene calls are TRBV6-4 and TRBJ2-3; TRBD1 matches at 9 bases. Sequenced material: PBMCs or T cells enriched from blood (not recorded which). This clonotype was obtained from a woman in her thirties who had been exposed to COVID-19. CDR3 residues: CASSLTGGRDTQYF. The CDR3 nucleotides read TGTGCCAGCAGTCTTACAGGGGGCAGAGATACGCAGTATTTT.